This T cell receptor beta chain was sequenced during a study of cytomegalovirus exposure and HLA in healthy donors. Overall study results and limits: There were a few CMV-associated chains whose specificity for CMV antigens was confirmed in vitro. One variant, a missense change in DCLRE1C, was linked in a later analysis to TCR beta V- and J-gene trimming.

The germline V gene encodes CDR1 SGHTA and CDR2 FQGNSA. The ends were cut back, 5 bases at V and 0 bases at J, with 11 bases in the middle. There are 14 residues in the CDR3. Remarks on this clone: Its target is not known.

The PCR made use of 60 Vbeta and 13 Jbeta primers. Under the authors' procedure: Unique TCR beta chains totaled approximately 83 million in a later count, with around 11 million of them shared. Profiled with immunoSEQ multiplex PCR; TCRdb holds only in-frame clones, not every one. That table gives V, J and clone size, and the DNA gave D and trimming. In the table there are some 240,000 clones, nearly 95% of which are singletons. The sample was PBMCs. This TCR was sampled from a girl aged 2-10 years in good health and CMV-seronegative. The V and J genes are TRBV7-2 and TRBJ2-7, with a tentative D call TRBD2 (6 bases). The CDR3 reads CASSPGTVSYEQYF. In nucleotides, the CDR3 is TGTGCCAGCAGCCCTGGGACTGTCTCCTACGAGCAGTACTTC.